This TCR beta chain was identified in a study of naive and memory T cell subsets. Germline CDR1 LGHNA, CDR2 YSLEER. Trimming took 5 bases from V and 3 from J, leaving 21 bases between them. The CDR3 has 17 amino acids. Both TRBC1 and TRBC2 were covered by a beta constant-region primer of two equimolar oligonucleotides. TCRdb re-derived calls from the UMI-ligation and nested PCR reads in MiXCR, one entry per CDR3 protein. The repertoire holds some 87,000 distinct CDR3 sequences, with roughly 7% as singletons. Sequencing was carried out using central memory CD4+ T cells from blood. The gene calls are TRBV4-3 and TRBJ2-3; a weak D match, TRBD2 (6 bases). The sequence came from a human donor in good health. The CDR3 loop is CASSNRPTRLRTDTQYF. DNA of the CDR3: TGCGCCAGCAGCAACCGCCCGACTAGACTGAGGACAGATACGCAGTATTTT.